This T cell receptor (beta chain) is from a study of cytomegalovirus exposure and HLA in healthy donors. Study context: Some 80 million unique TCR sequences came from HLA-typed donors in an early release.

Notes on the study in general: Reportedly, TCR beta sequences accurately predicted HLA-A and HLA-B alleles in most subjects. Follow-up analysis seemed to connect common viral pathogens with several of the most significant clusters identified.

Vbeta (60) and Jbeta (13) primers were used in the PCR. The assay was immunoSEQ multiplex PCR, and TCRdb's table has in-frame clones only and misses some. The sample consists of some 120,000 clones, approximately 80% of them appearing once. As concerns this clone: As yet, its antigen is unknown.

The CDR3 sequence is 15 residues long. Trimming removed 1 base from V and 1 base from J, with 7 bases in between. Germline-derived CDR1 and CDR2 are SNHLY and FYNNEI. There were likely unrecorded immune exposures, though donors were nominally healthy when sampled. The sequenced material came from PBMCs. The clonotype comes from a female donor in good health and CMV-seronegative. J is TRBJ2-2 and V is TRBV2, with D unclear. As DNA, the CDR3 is TGTGCCAGCAGTGAAGTCCCGAGGAACACCGGGGAGCTGTTTTTT. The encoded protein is CASSEVPRNTGELFF.